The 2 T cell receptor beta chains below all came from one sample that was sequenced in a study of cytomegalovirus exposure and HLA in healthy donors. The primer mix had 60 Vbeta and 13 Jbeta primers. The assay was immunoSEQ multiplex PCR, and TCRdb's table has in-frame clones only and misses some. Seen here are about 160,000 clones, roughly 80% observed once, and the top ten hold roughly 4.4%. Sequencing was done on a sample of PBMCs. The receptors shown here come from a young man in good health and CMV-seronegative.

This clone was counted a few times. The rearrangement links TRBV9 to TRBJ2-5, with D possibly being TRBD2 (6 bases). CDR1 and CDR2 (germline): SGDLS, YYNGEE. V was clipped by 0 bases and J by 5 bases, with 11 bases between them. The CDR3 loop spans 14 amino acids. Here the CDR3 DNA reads TGTGCCAGCAGCGTAGCTCTAGCGACCGAGACCCAGTACTTC. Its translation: CASSVALATETQYF.

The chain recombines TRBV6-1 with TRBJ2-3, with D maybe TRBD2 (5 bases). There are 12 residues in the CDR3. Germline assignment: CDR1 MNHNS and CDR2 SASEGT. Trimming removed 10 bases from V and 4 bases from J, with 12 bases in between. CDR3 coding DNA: TGTGCCACTCGGGAAGTTGCAGATACGCAGTATTTT. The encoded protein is CATREVADTQYF.